This TCR beta chain was retrieved from a study of blood T cells in healthy people across ages. Study observations and caveats: As age increased, TCR beta diversity per million T cells fell in a roughly linear fashion. Unsorted PBMCs blocked a conclusive comparison of naive and antigen-experienced cells. Higher diversity, along with more naive CD4+ cells, distinguished long-lived donors from aged donors.

A sample-barcoded 5' primer and a J-beta primer mix were used in a second PCR of roughly 7 to 12 cycles. TCRdb re-derived calls from the 5' RACE reads in MiXCR, one entry per CDR3 protein. The repertoire has around 790,000 distinct CDR3 sequences, under 55% of them found once; the top ten carry nearly 20%. V lost 4 bases, J lost 11 bases, and 11 bases lay in between. Germline CDR1 is SGHTA and CDR2 is FQGNSA. The CDR3 loop spans 11 amino acids. Of note for this clonotype: The antigen remains undetermined.

Specimen: blood. The gene calls are TRBV7-2 and TRBJ2-5, with D uncertain. The TCR was taken from a man aged 60-69 years in good health. The CDR3 coding sequence is TGTGCCAGCAGCTCCCGAGAAGAGCAGTACTTC. It encodes CASSSREEQYF. Together with reference TRBV7-2 and TRBJ2-5, the CDR3 gives the full variable domain: GAGVSQSPSNKVTEKGKDVELRCDPISGHTALYWYRQSLGQGLEFLIYFQGNSAPDKSGLPSDRFSAERTGGSVSTLTIQRTQQEDSAVYLCASSSREEQYFGPGTRLLVL.